These 12 T cell receptor beta chains were sequenced from one sample in a study of blood T cell repertoires in COVID-19. The data were produced by immunoSEQ multiplex PCR, yet TCRdb's version contains in-frame clones alone and is incomplete. The data contain 150,000 to 200,000 clones, roughly 87% of them seen just once; the ten biggest clones take up 7.8%. Sequencing used peripheral blood. These receptor sequences come from a woman aged 55-75 years with COVID-19, enrolled during active disease.

The chain couples TRBV6-5 to TRBJ2-5, with D tentatively TRBD2 (6 bases). Germline CDR1 is MNHEY and CDR2 is SVGAGI. The V and J ends lost 2 bases and 5 bases respectively, with 9 bases between them. This CDR3 is 13 amino acids long. The CDR3 region is CASSYVGRETQYF. The CDR3, as DNA: TGTGCCAGCAGTTACGTTGGGAGGGAGACCCAGTACTTC.

This rearrangement joins TRBV15 to TRBJ1-5; unclear D gene. The CDR3 runs to 15 residues. Between the trimmed V and J ends, which lost 1 base and 1 base, there was a span of 8 bases. Looked up from germline, CDR1 is LNHNV and CDR2 is YYDKDF (reference sequence). The CDR3 sequence: CATSRATASNQPQHF. The DNA of the CDR3 is TGTGCCACCAGCAGAGCAACAGCCAGCAATCAGCCCCAGCATTTT. The variable domain in full, completed from reference TRBV15 and TRBJ1-5, reads DAMVIQNPRYQVTQFGKPVTLSCSQTLNHNVMYWYQQKSSQAPKLLFHYYDKDFNNEADTPDNFQSRRPNTSFCFLDIRSPGLGDTAMYLCATSRATASNQPQHFGDGTRLSIL.

The chain uses TRBV7-3 and TRBJ1-1, with no clear D. V lost 1 base, J lost 1 base, and 10 bases lay in between. This CDR3 spans 15 amino acids. Germline loops: CDR1 SGHTA, CDR2 FQGTGA. The CDR3 spells CASSLMQIRNTEAFF. CDR3 nucleotides: TGTGCCAGCAGCTTAATGCAGATAAGGAACACTGAAGCTTTCTTT.

V gene TRBV12-3 or TRBV12-4 combines with J gene TRBJ1-5; tentatively, D is TRBD1 (5 bases). There are 13 residues in the CDR3. The V end was cut by 7 bases, the J end by 6 bases, with 13 bases between. The CDR3 DNA follows: TGTGCCAGCAAACCCAGGGAGGCTCAGCCCCAGCATTTT. It is translated as CASKPREAQPQHF.

The chain has TRBV11-3 and TRBJ2-3; a weak D match, TRBD2 (6 bases). Germline-derived CDR1 and CDR2 are SGHNT and YENEEA. There are 13 residues in the CDR3. Trimming took 1 base from V and 6 from J, leaving 8 bases between them. The chain's CDR3 is CASSLGAGDTQYF. CDR3 nucleotides: TGTGCCAGCAGCTTAGGTGCGGGGGATACGCAGTATTTT. Drawing the rest from reference TRBV11-3 and TRBJ2-3, the complete variable domain is EAGVVQSPRYKIIEKKQPVAFWCNPISGHNTLYWYLQNLGQGPELLIRYENEEAVDDSQLPKDRFSAERLKGVDSTLKIQPAELGDSAVYLCASSLGAGDTQYFGPGTRLTVL.

The J gene is TRBJ2-3, the V gene TRBV11-2; the match to TRBD1 covers 7 bases. The CDR3 runs 14 residues. J gave up 2 bases and V 7 bases, and 6 bases lay outside the gene matches. Germline V lookup: CDR1 SGHAT, CDR2 FQNNGV. The CDR3 bases are TGTGCCAGCACCAGGACAGGTAACACAGATACGCAGTATTTT. Its translation: CASTRTGNTDTQYF.

The rearrangement joins TRBV21-1 to TRBJ2-1; TRBD2, the table's D call, lacks a check against the DNA. TRBV21-1 is noted as a pseudogene. This CDR3 contains 14 residues. CDR3 loop: CANAASGRRNEQFF. The CDR3 DNA is TGTGCCAACGCGGCTAGCGGGAGGCGAAATGAGCAGTTCTTC.

This clone was found once. The gene calls are TRBV18 and TRBJ1-5; D is ambiguous. V dropped 3 bases and J dropped 5 bases, with 8 bases sitting between them. CDR1 KGHSH and CDR2 LQKENI come from the germline V gene. The CDR3 has 13 amino acids. CDR3 loop: CASSPNFDQPQHF. The CDR3 bases are TGTGCCAGCTCACCCAATTTTGATCAGCCCCAGCATTTT.

The CDR3 reads CASSLEAGINTGELFF. DNA of the CDR3: TGTGCCAGCAGCTTAGAGGCGGGGATCAACACCGGGGAGCTGTTTTTT. The chain has TRBV7-3 and TRBJ2-2, with TRBD2 as a possible D gene (6 bases). Between the trimmed V and J ends, which lost 2 bases and 2 bases, there was a span of 12 bases. Germline V gene lookup returns CDR1 SGHTA and CDR2 FQGTGA. CDR3 length: 16 residues.

The V and J genes are TRBV5-4 and TRBJ1-1; D is undetermined. Germline CDR1 and CDR2: SGHNT and YYREEE (reference sequence). The V end was cut by 7 bases, the J end by 4 bases, with 17 bases between. This CDR3 contains 14 residues. The CDR3 nucleotides read TGTGCCAGCCTTCCGCGGCGGGGTGCCACTGAAGCTTTCTTT. Its protein is CASLPRRGATEAFF.

This clone was detected once. This sequence joins TRBV5-4 and TRBJ1-2, with a tentative D call TRBD1 (6 bases). Germline lookup yields CDR1 SGHNT and CDR2 YYREEE (reference sequence). V was shortened by 4 bases and J by 8 bases, with 18 bases between the two germline ends. The CDR3 totals 14 residues. This chain's CDR3 is CASSGPGQSDGYTF. In DNA, the CDR3 is TGTGCCAGCAGCGGACCAGGACAGTCGGACGGCTACACCTTC.

In this sample, this clone turned up a few times. This rearrangement joins TRBV5-1 to TRBJ1-1, with TRBD1 identical over 9 bases. The CDR3 sequence is 17 residues long. CDR1 is SGHRS, CDR2 YFSETQ, per germline. V was clipped by 3 bases and J by 5 bases; unmatched bases: 14. The chain's CDR3 is CASSSGTGFRVRTEAFF. As DNA, the CDR3 is TGCGCCAGCAGCTCCGGGACAGGGTTTCGGGTCAGGACTGAAGCTTTCTTT.